Sequencing of this T cell receptor (beta chain) was carried out in a study of blood T cell repertoires in COVID-19. Study in general: The United States, Italy and Spain provided the acute and convalescent COVID-19 samples. T cells, B-cell-depleted T cells, or PBMCs supplied cDNA or gDNA.

Clones were read by immunoSEQ multiplex PCR, and TCRdb kept only the in-frame ones, dropping some. The sample consists of 200,000 to 250,000 clones, around 88% of them appearing once. V gave up 0 bases and J gave up 2 bases; unmatched junction bases: 5. The CDR3 contains 16 residues. Germline lookup yields CDR1 SGHNT and CDR2 YYREEE (reference sequence). This clonotype was sampled from a young man with active or convalescent COVID-19. The rearrangement uses TRBV5-4 and TRBJ2-7, with TRBD2 identical over 10 bases. The sequenced material came from peripheral blood. CDR3 coding DNA: TGTGCCAGCAGCTTGGGACTAGCGGGCACCACCTACGAGCAGTACTTC. Protein product: CASSLGLAGTTYEQYF.